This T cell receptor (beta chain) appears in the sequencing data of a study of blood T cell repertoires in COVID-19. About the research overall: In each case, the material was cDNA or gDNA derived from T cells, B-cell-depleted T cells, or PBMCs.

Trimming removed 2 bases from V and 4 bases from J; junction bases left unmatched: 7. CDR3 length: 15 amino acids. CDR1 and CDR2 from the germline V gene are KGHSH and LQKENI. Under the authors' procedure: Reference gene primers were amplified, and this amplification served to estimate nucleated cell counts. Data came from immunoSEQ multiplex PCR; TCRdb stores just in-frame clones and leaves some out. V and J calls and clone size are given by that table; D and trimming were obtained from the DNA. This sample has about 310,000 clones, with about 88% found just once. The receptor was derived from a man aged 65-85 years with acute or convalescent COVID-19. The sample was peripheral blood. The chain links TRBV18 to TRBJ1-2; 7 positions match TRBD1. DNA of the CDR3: TGTGCCAGCTCACCATCGACAGGGTTTATCTATGGCTACACCTTC. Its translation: CASSPSTGFIYGYTF.